This TCR beta chain was recorded in a study of tumor-infiltrating lymphocytes in localized non-small cell lung cancer (dated by TCRdb to 2020 to 2023). General notes on the study: Several histologies were represented in the cohort, which also included both smokers and never-smokers as well as patients whose samples were collected after neoadjuvant chemotherapy. Each patient provided resected tumor tissue plus uninvolved lung tissue from the same patient, with the uninvolved lung tissue described as non-adjacent to the tumor. Alongside flow cytometry, multiplex immunofluorescence, RNA-seq, exome sequencing and proteomics, TCR sequencing was applied to the same patients as one of several integrated assays. In total, the ICON cohort consisted of over a hundred surgical patients with localized non-small cell lung cancer who had their tumors resected. The paired tumor versus uninvolved lung comparison of immunoSEQ T-cell fraction included roughly 60 patients.

Reading from cysteine to phenylalanine, the CDR3 counts 13 amino acids. Only the CDR3 DNA stays, 39 bases, in frame from base 1. Germline trimming: 0 bases from V, 9 bases from J; junction bases outside gene matches: 2. Sequences SGHAT (CDR1) and FQNNGV (CDR2) are obtained from the germline V gene. Enrollment in ICON was initiated in 2016, and the last patient was enrolled in 2018. In a subcohort of 76 patients, fresh tumor and matched uninvolved tissue were collected for in-depth immune analyses, with TCR sequencing among those analyses. TCR sequencing was performed on DNA isolated from bulk tissue, without cell sorting. Note on this clone: What antigen it recognizes has not been identified. No quality values exist for individual bases; no much larger clone is one base distant.

Points the paper makes about the study in general: No difference in TCR-derived T-cell fraction was observed between the flow cytometry-defined immunotypes IM1 (good prognosis) and IM2 (poor prognosis). Higher T cell infiltration in tumors than in uninvolved lung tissue was supported by TCRbeta sequencing, consistent with immunofluorescence CD3 counts. Assay coverage varied across patients depending on available tissue quantity, so only a subset of the cohort had TCR sequencing. Tumor T-cell fraction from TCR sequencing was not associated with recurrence-free survival (p = 0.61). Because different assays used different pieces of the same tissue, technical variation could not be distinguished from intratumor heterogeneity.

The T-cell fraction in tumor and uninvolved lung tissue was provided by TCR sequencing with the immunoSEQ assay. Regarding the original processing steps: For survival analysis, patients were divided into high (upper tertile) and low (lower two tertiles) T-cell fraction groups, which were compared by log-rank test. A signed-rank test was used to test paired tumor versus uninvolved lung differences in T-cell fraction. Held by TCRdb, this immuneACCESS table contains in-frame sequences only and omits some clones. Under half of the omission traces to an unresolved V gene where checked; the cause of the rest is unknown. V and J calls and clone size are copied from that table; D and trimming were computed from the DNA. The sample table shows about 16,000 clones, and 60% to 85% are seen once. Together, the top ten hold approximately 9.6% of the sample.

The receptor was derived from a human donor with non-small cell lung cancer. The rearrangement joined TRBV11-2 to TRBJ2-7, and TRBD1 aligns with 10 junction nucleotides. The source material was lung tumor tissue. The CDR3 corresponds to CASSLEDRGMQYF. The nucleotide sequence reads as follows: TGTGCCAGCAGCTTAGAGGACAGGGGGATGCAGTACTTC. The variable domain in full, with residues beyond the CDR3 obtained from the reference TRBV11-2 and TRBJ2-7 genes, is EAGVAQSPRYKIIEKRQSVAFWCNPISGHATLYWYQQILGQGPKLLIQFQNNGVVDDSQLPKDRFSAERLKGVDSTLKIQPAKLEDSAVYLCASSLEDRGMQYFGPGTRLTVT.